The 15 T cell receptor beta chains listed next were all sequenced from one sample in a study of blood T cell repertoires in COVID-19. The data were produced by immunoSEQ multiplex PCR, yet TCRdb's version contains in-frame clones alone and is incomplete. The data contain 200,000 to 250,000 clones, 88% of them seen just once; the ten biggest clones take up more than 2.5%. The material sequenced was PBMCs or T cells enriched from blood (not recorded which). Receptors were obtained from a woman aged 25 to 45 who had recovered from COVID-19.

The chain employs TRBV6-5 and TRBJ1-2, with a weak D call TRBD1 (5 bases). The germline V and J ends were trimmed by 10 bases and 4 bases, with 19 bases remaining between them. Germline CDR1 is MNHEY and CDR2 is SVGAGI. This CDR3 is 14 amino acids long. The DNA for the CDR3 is TGTGCCACCGCACGGAGGGAGGGGACCTATGGCTACACCTTC. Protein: CATARREGTYGYTF.

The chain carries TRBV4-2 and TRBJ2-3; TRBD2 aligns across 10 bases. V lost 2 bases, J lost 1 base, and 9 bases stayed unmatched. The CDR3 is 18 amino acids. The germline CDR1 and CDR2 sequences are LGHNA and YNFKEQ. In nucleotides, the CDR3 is TGTGCCAGCAGCCAAACAAATCCTAGCGGGGGCGGCACAGATACGCAGTATTTT. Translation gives CASSQTNPSGGGTDTQYF.

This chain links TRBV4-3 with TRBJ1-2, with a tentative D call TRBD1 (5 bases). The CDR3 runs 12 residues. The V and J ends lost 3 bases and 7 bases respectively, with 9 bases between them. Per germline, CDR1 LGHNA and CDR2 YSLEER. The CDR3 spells CASSHGGSGYTF. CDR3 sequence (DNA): TGCGCCAGCAGCCACGGGGGGTCTGGCTACACCTTC.

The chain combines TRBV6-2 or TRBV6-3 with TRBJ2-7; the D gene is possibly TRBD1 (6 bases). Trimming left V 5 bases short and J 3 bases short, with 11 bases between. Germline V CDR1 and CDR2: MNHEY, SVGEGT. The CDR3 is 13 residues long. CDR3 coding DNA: TGTGCCAGCAGTCCCCGGGACATCTACGAGCAGTACTTC. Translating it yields CASSPRDIYEQYF.

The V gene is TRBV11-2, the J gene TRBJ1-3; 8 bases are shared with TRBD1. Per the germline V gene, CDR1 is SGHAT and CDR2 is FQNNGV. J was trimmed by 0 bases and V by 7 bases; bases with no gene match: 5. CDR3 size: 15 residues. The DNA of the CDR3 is TGTGCCAGCACTTGGGACAGGTTCTCTGGAAACACCATATATTTT. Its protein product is CASTWDRFSGNTIYF.

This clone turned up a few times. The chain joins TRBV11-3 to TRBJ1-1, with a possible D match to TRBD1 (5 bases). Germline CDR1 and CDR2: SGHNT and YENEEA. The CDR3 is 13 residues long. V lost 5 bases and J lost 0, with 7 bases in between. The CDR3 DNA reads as TGTGCCAGCAGCACGACAGTGAACACTGAAGCTTTCTTT. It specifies CASSTTVNTEAFF.

CDR3 protein: CSGQGQLNTEAFF. Written as DNA, the CDR3 is TGCAGCGGCCAGGGACAGTTGAACACTGAAGCTTTCTTT. This chain uses TRBV29-1 with TRBJ1-1; 7 nucleotides match TRBD1. From germline, CDR1 is SQVTM and CDR2 ANQGSEA. This CDR3 spans 13 amino acids. The ends lost 7 bases at V and 0 bases at J; junction bases unmatched: 5. Together with reference TRBV29-1 and TRBJ1-1, the CDR3 gives the full variable domain: SAVISQKPSRDICQRGTSLTIQCQVDSQVTMMFWYRQQPGQSLTLIATANQGSEATYESGFVIDKFPISRPNLTFSTLTVSNMSPEDSSIYLCSGQGQLNTEAFFGQGTRLTVV.

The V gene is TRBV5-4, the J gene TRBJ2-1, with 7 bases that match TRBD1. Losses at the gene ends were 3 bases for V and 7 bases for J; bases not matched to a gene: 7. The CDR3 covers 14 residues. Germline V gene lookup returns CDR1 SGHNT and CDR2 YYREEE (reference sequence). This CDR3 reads CASSWGPGGNEQFF. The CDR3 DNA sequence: TGTGCCAGCAGCTGGGGTCCAGGGGGTAATGAGCAGTTCTTC.

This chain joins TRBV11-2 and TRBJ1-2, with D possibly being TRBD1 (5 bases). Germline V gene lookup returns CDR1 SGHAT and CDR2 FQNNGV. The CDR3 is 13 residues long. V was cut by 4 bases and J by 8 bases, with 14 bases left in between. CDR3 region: CASSSGQGGGYTF. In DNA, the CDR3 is TGTGCCAGCAGCTCAGGGCAGGGAGGCGGCTACACCTTC.

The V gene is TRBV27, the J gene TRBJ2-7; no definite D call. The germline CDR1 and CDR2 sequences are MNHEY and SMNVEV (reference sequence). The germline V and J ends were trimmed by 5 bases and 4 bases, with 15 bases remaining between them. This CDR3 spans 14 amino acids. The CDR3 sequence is CASSVRTNPYEQYF. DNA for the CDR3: TGTGCCAGCAGTGTGAGAACTAACCCATACGAGCAGTACTTC.

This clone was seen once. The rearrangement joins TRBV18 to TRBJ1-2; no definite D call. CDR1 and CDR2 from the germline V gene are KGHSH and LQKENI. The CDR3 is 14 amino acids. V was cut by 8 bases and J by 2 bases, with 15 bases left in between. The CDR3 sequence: CASRPAGRNYGYTF. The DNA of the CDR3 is TGTGCCAGCCGACCGGCGGGTAGGAACTATGGCTACACCTTC.

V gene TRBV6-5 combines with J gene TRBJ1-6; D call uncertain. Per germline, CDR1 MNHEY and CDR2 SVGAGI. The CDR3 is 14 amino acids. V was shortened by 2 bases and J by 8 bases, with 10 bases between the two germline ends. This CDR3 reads CASSYQLTHSPLHF. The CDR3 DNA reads TGTGCCAGCAGTTACCAGTTGACTCATTCACCCCTCCACTTT.

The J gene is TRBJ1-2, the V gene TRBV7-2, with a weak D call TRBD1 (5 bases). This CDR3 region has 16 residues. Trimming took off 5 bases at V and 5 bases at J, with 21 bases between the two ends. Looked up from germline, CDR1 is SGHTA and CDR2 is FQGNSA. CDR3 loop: CASSLSGTPGTYGYTF. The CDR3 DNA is TGTGCCAGCAGCCTCTCGGGGACCCCGGGGACTTATGGCTACACCTTC. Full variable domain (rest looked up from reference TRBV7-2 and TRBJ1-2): GAGVSQSPSNKVTEKGKDVELRCDPISGHTALYWYRQSLGQGLEFLIYFQGNSAPDKSGLPSDRFSAERTGGSVSTLTIQRTQQEDSAVYLCASSLSGTPGTYGYTFGSGTRLTVV.

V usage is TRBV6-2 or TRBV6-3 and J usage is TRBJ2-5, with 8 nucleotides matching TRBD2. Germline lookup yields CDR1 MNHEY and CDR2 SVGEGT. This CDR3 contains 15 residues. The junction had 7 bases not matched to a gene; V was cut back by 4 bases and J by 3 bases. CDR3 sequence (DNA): TGTGCCAGCAGTTTGGGCTGGCGGGGGGAAGAGACCCAGTACTTC. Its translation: CASSLGWRGEETQYF.

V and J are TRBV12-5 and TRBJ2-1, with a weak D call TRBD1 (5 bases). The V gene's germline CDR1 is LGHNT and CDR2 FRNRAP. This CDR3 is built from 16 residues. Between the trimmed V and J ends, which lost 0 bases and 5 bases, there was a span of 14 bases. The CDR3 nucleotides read TGTGCTAGTGGTTTGGTAGGGCAGGGTCCCAACAATGAGCAGTTCTTC. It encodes CASGLVGQGPNNEQFF.